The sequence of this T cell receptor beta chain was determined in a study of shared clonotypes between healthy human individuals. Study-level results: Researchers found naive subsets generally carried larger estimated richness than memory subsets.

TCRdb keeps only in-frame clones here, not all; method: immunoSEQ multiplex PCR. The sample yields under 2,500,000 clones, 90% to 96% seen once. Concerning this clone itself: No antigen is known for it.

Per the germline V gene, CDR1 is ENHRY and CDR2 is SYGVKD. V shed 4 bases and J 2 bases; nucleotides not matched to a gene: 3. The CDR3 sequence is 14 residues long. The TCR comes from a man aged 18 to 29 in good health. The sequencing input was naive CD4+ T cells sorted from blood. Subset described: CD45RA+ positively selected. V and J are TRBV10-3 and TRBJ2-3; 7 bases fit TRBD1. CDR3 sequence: CAISGDRNTDTQYF. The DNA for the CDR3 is TGTGCCATCAGTGGGGACAGAAACACAGATACGCAGTATTTT.